This T cell receptor (beta chain) was observed in a study of PD-1 blockade in classical Hodgkin lymphoma (dated by TCRdb to between 2020 and 2021). With regard to the full study: Nivolumab dosing was 3 mg/kg intravenously every 2 weeks, continuing until either disease progression or unacceptable toxicity. A peripheral blood immune signature of response to PD-1 blockade in classical Hodgkin lymphoma was defined using TCR beta sequencing and CyTOF.

The intended sense of this specimen's time point label: cycle 1 day 1 (C1D1), immediately before nivolumab initiation. Every trial patient had relapsed following autologous stem cell transplantation, and prior brentuximab vedotin exposure was what differed among cohorts A, B and C. Magnetic negative selection with a Miltenyi CD4+ T cell isolation kit was used to purify CD4+ T cells from thawed PBMCs. The trial cohort was composed of about 60 patients with relapsed/refractory classical Hodgkin lymphoma, for whom complete response, partial response or progressive disease was recorded as best overall response. Trial patients were treated with single-agent nivolumab in the multi-cohort phase II CheckMate 205 trial. Best overall response was determined by an independent review committee according to the 2007 International Working Group response criteria. Trial PBMCs were collected just before the start of nivolumab (C1D1) and during therapy at cycle 2 day 1 and cycle 4 day 1. Peripheral blood was collected in 8 mL Vacutainer Cell Preparation Tubes, from which PBMCs were isolated by centrifugation and then cryopreserved. Purified CD4+ and CD8+ fractions were generated only in cases for which an additional PBMC sample was available. Magnetically labelled cells were removed on LS columns in a quadroMACS separator, and the flow-through was retained as the purified fraction.

Trimming costs V 5 bases and J 3 bases, and their ends lie 8 bases apart. The CDR3 numbers 11 residues from cysteine through phenylalanine. The read is trimmed to its CDR3 DNA, 33 bases read in frame from base 1. According to the germline V gene (reference sequence), CDR1 reads DFQATT and CDR2 reads SNEGSKA. The study at large found these results: Newly diagnosed patients were reported to have lower baseline TCR diversity than healthy donors, and relapsed/refractory patients were reported to have lower baseline TCR diversity still. The study covered only a single clinical trial cohort, and the causes of the repertoire differences, possibly disease activity or prior therapy, were still not defined. Patients starting nivolumab less than 1 year after ASCT had lower diversity and were excluded from later analyses to avoid confounding by immune reconstitution. Baseline diversity similar to that of newly diagnosed patients was observed in trial patients achieving complete response, whereas significantly lower diversity was observed in partial responders and progressors. CD4+ but not CD8+ TCR diversity rose significantly by C4D1 (p=0.0027 vs p=0.16), most apparent in complete responders (p=0.02).

Concerning this clone: Its antigen is unknown. Nothing much larger sits one base from this clone, and base qualities are not available.

The Qiagen DNeasy kit was used to extract genomic DNA from unsorted PBMCs and from the negatively selected CD4+ and CD8+ fractions. TCR beta CDR3 regions were amplified by immunoSEQ multiplex PCR using primers annealing to V and J segments. A synthetic immune receptor repertoire was used to minimize amplification bias, and any remaining bias was removed computationally after sequencing. As for the original processing: Custom Python scripts were used to quantify repertoire diversity as the Shannon entropy index. Unsorted, CD4+ and CD8+ repertoires were analyzed separately, except for combined analyses in which CD4+ and CD8+ sequences were merged in silico. Clonal expansion was defined as at least a 2-fold frequency increase after treatment relative to C1D1, with a pseudocount of 0.5 for undetected baseline clones. Singleton clones were defined as clones with 0 or 1 copy at C1D1, and non-singleton clones were defined as clones with 2 or more copies. By matching protein sequences in sorted samples from the same patient, clones expanded in unsorted samples were annotated as CD4+, CD8+ or unknown. Wilcoxon tests were applied to paired samples to test diversity changes from C1D1 to C4D1. The table comes from immuneACCESS by way of TCRdb, which keeps in-frame sequences with V and J called. Part of the clones is missing from these tables; in studies checked, under half for an unresolved V gene and the rest for unknown reasons. The V and J calls and clone size are taken from that table; D and trimming were inferred from the DNA. In all, the sample holds approximately 25,000 clones, and 84% of those were seen once. The top ten hold more than 1.5% of the sample.

The V and J segments used are TRBV20-1 and TRBJ2-7, with TRBD1 as a weak D call on 6 bases. Sequencing was performed on CD4+ T cells from blood, taken at baseline. The source of this sequence is a human donor with classical Hodgkin lymphoma. CDR3 loop: CSAGQNYEQYF. The nucleotides are TGCAGTGCTGGACAGAACTACGAGCAGTACTTC.